The 4 T cell receptor beta chains listed next were all sequenced from one sample in a study of OX40 agonist ivuxolimab in advanced cancers. TCRdb's copy holds only in-frame clones and misses some; the assay was immunoSEQ multiplex PCR. The repertoire holds tens of thousands of clones, with 90% to 95% as singletons. The sample in question was CD4+ or CD8+ T cells sorted from blood, obtained in a trial of the OX40 agonist ivuxolimab. The receptors shown here come from an adult with an advanced solid tumor such as melanoma, head and neck, liver or kidney cancer.

This rearrangement joins TRBV6-1 to TRBJ2-2; D is possibly TRBD2 (6 bases). Germline loops: CDR1 MNHNS, CDR2 SASEGT. The CDR3 has 13 residues. The V end was cut by 2 bases, the J end by 7 bases, with 8 bases between. The CDR3 DNA reads TGTGCCAGCAGTGAAATGGGAGGCGGGGAGCTGTTTTTT. Amino acid sequence: CASSEMGGGELFF.

The chain joins TRBV4-3 to TRBJ2-1; D may correspond to TRBD1 or TRBD2 (5 bases each). CDR1 is LGHNA and CDR2 is YSLEER in the germline V gene. CDR3 size: 15 residues. Between the trimmed V and J ends, which lost 0 bases and 8 bases, there was a span of 14 bases. In DNA form, the CDR3 reads TGCGCCAGCAGCCAAGAGAGGGGATACACGCATGAGCAGTTCTTC. It specifies CASSQERGYTHEQFF.

The chain combines TRBV5-1 with TRBJ2-1; tentative D call: TRBD2 (5 bases). The CDR3 is 16 residues long. Germline loops: CDR1 SGHRS, CDR2 YFSETQ. V lost 2 bases and J lost 2, with 14 bases in between. DNA for the CDR3: TGCGCCAGCAGCTTTGAGGGAGAATTCCCCTACAATGAGCAGTTCTTC. Its translation: CASSFEGEFPYNEQFF. Full variable domain (remainder filled in from reference TRBV5-1 and TRBJ2-1): KAGVTQTPRYLIKTRGQQVTLSCSPISGHRSVSWYQQTPGQGLQFLFEYFSETQRNKGNFPGRFSGRQFSNSRSEMNVSTLELGDSALYLCASSFEGEFPYNEQFFGPGTRLTVL.

The V and J genes are TRBV11-1 and TRBJ2-1; D might be TRBD2 (6 bases). Germline lookup yields CDR1 SGHAT and CDR2 FQDESV (reference sequence). The CDR3 spans 15 residues. V was cut by 3 bases and J by 7 bases, with 16 bases left in between. The chain's CDR3 is CASSLGPYGGNEQFF. CDR3 sequence (DNA): TGTGCCAGCAGCTTGGGCCCATACGGGGGAAATGAGCAGTTCTTC.